This T cell receptor (beta chain) is from a study of monozygotic twins with inflammatory bowel disease (dated by TCRdb to between 2018 and 2021). Background for the entire study: A total of approximately 30 monozygotic twin pairs were included in the full study, comprising nine German pairs (four IBD-concordant, five IBD-discordant) and 19 IBD-discordant Danish pairs. The search for disease-associated traits relied mainly on comparing, within discordant pairs, IBD patients with their genetically identical healthy co-twins. Each individual had, on average, about 151 000 unique TCRalpha sequences and 181 000 unique TCRbeta sequences available for analysis. Study-wide conclusions, independent of this receptor: Fewer clonotypes were shared with other individuals by IBD patients than by healthy twins, most markedly in patients showing signs of disease activity. Distinction between different T cell subtypes could not be achieved in the analysis. No difference in repertoire similarity was observed between concordant and discordant twins, possibly owing to limited statistical power. The results gave no support for a single strong signal or clonotype linked to IBD. Because patients were on differing immunosuppressive treatments, the repertoires may have picked up extra background noise and inter-individual variability. IBD patients had lower TCRbeta repertoire diversity, measured by the inverse Simpson index, than their healthy co-twins.

Details on this clonotype: What antigen it recognizes has not been identified.

From each donor, a roughly 2.7 ml peripheral blood sample was collected into PAXgene tubes and kept at -80 degrees C. Total RNA was isolated from whole blood with the PAXgene blood miRNA kit on an automated QIAcube, without T cell sorting. Peripheral blood from monozygotic twin pairs who were concordant or discordant for inflammatory bowel disease underwent deep TCRalpha and TCRbeta repertoire profiling using unique molecular barcoding. For every twin pair, smoking habits were documented, and each individual was categorised as a current, former or never smoker. The library came from 5' RACE. The input for every TCR library was roughly 3,300 ng of total RNA. cDNA was synthesized with SMARTScribe reverse transcriptase in eight separate reactions per sample. Unique molecular identifiers containing a 6-nucleotide sample barcode were introduced through template switching during cDNA synthesis. Two nested PCRs of approximately 16 and 10 cycles amplified the TCRalpha and TCRbeta cDNA, and bead purification followed each PCR. Before amplification, the cDNA was both treated with uracil DNA-glycosylase and purified with the QIAquick PCR purification kit. The second PCR added Illumina TruSeq-compatible adapters along with sample-specific barcodes. TapeStation and Qubit were used to check library quality and concentration, and 4 to 6 ng of each library was pooled. The pooled libraries were sequenced with 2 x 100 bp reads and custom sequencing primers on an Illumina HiSeq2500 single-index Rapid Run. For the original study's pipeline: PCR and sequencing errors were corrected by UMI-based consensus assembly using MiGEC version 1.2.6. MiXCR version 2.1.1 was used to carry out V(D)J alignment, clonotype assembly and CDR3 extraction. Gene usage, clonotype sharing and MAIT/NKT TCR abundance were normalised by analysing the top 1000, 10 000 and 20 000 clonotypes per sample. Diversity was computed as the inverse Simpson index with the vegan R package after downsampling to 27 000 UMIs. Statistical testing used paired Mann-Whitney U tests on the discordant twin pairs and applied Benjamini-Hochberg correction for multiple testing. Reprocessed by TCRdb, the reads give a single entry per CDR3 protein sequence, without DNA. TCRdb assigned the V and J calls; the authors' analysis was not used. The table for this sample records some 160,000 distinct CDR3 sequences. The top ten hold around 7.2% of the sample.

Based on the germline V gene (reference sequence), the CDR1 and CDR2 sequences are MNHEY and SMNVEV. Reading from cysteine to phenylalanine, the CDR3 counts 15 amino acids. The DNA sequence is not available. The receptor chain draws on TRBV27 and TRBJ2-7; TCRdb proposes TRBD2, but this gene call is untestable without DNA. Sequenced: blood. The source is a human donor with ulcerative colitis or Crohn's disease, or a healthy co-twin of an affected twin (not recorded which). CDR3 region: CASSPRWAVSYEQYF.